The clone carrying this T cell receptor beta chain was counted ten times or more. This entry is derived from a study of T-cell reconstitution after alpha-beta-depleted transplantation in children. Construction of the TCRbeta library involved unique molecular identifiers. TCRdb re-analysed the PCR reads in MiXCR, keeping a single row per CDR3 protein. The table lists about 240,000 distinct CDR3 sequences, 12% of them singletons. The sequencing here drew on PBMCs from the stem cell graft donor, taken from the stem cell graft. The source is a human donor who donated a stem cell graft to a child with acute lymphoblastic leukemia.

The CDR3 here is CAISESAGTDQPQHF. The CDR3 DNA follows: TGTGCCATCAGTGAGTCGGCAGGTACGGATCAGCCCCAGCATTTT. The V and J genes are TRBV10-3 and TRBJ1-5, with unresolved D. In germline, CDR1 is ENHRY, CDR2 SYGVKD. V dropped 0 bases and J dropped 5 bases, with 11 bases sitting between them. The CDR3 runs to 15 residues.